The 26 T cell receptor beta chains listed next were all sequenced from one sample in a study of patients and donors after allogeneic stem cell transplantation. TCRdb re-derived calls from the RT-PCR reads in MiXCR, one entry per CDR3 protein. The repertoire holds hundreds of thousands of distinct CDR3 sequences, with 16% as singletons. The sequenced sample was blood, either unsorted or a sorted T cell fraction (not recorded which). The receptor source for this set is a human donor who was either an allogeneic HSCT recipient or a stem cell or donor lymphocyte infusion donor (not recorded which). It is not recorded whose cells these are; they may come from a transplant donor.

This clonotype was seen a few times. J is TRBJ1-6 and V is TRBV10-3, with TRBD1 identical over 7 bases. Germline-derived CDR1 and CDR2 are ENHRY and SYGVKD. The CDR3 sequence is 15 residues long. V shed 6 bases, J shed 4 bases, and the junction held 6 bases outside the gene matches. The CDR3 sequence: CAIRIGTAYNSPLHF. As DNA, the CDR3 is TGTGCCATCAGAATCGGGACAGCTTATAATTCACCCCTCCACTTT.

The CDR3 here is CASSLATGGPSREQYF. The CDR3 DNA is TGCGCCAGCAGCTTGGCCACAGGAGGGCCCTCGAGGGAGCAGTACTTC. The chain recombines TRBV5-1 with TRBJ2-7; D is possibly TRBD2 (6 bases). The CDR3 has 16 residues. CDR1 is SGHRS, CDR2 YFSETQ, per germline. V was cut by 0 bases and J by 7 bases, with 20 bases left in between.

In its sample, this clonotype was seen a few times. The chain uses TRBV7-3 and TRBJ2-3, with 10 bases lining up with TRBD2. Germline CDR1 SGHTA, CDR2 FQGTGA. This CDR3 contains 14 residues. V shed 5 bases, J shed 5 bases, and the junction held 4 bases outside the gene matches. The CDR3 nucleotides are TGTGCCAGCAGCCAGCGGGGGGGCGTAGATACGCAGTATTTT. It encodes CASSQRGGVDTQYF.

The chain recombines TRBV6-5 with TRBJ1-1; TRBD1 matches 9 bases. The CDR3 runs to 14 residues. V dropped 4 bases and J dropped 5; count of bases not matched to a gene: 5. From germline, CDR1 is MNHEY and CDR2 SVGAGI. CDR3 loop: CASSWAGTGTEAFF. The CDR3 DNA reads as TGTGCCAGCAGTTGGGCCGGGACAGGGACTGAAGCTTTCTTT.

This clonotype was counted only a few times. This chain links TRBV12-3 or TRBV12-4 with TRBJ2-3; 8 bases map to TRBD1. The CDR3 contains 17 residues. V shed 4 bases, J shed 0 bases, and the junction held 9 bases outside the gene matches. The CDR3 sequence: CASSSTGQGTSTDTQYF. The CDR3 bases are TGTGCCAGCAGTTCCACTGGACAGGGCACTAGCACAGATACGCAGTATTTT.

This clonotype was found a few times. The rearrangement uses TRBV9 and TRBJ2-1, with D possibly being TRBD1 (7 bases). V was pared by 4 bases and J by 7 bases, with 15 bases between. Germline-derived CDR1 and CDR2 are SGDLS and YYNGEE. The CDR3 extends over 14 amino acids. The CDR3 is CASSSSRGVNEQFF. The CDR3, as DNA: TGTGCCAGCAGCAGTAGCAGGGGGGTAAATGAGCAGTTCTTC.

CDR3 amino acids: CASSQGPGADTQYF. CDR3 nucleotide sequence: TGCGCCAGCAGCCAAGGTCCCGGGGCAGATACGCAGTATTTT. The chain uses TRBV4-1 and TRBJ2-3; the D gene is possibly TRBD2 (5 bases). V gave up 1 base and J gave up 4 bases, with 9 bases separating them. From germline, CDR1 is MGHRA and CDR2 YSYEKL. CDR3 length: 14 residues.

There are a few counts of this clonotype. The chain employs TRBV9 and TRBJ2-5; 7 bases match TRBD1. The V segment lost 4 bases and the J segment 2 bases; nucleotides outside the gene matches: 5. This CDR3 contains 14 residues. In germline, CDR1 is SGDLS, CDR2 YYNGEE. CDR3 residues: CASSSMGQQETQYF. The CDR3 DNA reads TGTGCCAGCAGCAGTATGGGACAGCAAGAGACCCAGTACTTC.

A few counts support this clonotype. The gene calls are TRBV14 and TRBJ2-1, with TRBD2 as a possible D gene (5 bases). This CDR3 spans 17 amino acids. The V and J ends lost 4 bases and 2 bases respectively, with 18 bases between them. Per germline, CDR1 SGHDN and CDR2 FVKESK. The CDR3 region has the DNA TGTGCCAGCAGCCTCAACTTTGGACTTTTCACCTACAATGAGCAGTTCTTC. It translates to CASSLNFGLFTYNEQFF.

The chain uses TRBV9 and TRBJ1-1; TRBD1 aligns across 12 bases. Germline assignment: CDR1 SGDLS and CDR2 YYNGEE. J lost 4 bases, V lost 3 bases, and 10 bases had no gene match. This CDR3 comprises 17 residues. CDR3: CASSDHRDRGLTTEAFF. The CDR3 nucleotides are TGTGCCAGCAGCGATCACCGGGACAGGGGGCTTACCACTGAAGCTTTCTTT.

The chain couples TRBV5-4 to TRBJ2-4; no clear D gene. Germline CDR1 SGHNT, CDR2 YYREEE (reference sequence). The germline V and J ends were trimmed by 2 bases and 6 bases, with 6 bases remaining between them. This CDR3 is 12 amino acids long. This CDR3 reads CASSFGVNIQYF. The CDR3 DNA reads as TGTGCCAGCAGCTTTGGGGTAAACATTCAGTACTTC.

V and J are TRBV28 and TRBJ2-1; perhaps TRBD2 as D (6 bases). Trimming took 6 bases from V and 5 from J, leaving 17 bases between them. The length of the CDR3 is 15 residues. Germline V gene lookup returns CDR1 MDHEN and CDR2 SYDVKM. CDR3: CASSHSREQHNEQFF. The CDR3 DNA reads TGTGCCAGCAGCCATAGCCGGGAGCAACACAATGAGCAGTTCTTC.

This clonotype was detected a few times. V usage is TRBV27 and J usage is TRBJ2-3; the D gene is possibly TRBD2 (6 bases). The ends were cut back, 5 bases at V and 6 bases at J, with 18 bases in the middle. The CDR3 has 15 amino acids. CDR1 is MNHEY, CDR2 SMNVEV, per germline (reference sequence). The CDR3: CASSLPGLPLDTQYF. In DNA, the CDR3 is TGTGCCAGCAGTCTACCGGGACTCCCTTTGGATACGCAGTATTTT.

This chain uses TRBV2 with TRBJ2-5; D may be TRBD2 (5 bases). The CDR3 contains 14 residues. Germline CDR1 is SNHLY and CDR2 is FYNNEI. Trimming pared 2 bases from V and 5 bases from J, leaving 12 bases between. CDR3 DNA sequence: TGTGCCAGCAGTGAAATGAGGGAATTGGAGACCCAGTACTTC. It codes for CASSEMRELETQYF.

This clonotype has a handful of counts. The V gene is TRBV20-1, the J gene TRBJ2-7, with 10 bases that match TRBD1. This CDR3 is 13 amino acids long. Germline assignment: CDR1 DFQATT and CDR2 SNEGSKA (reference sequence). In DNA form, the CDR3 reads TGCAGCAGCCCCACCGGGACAGGGGTTGAGCAGTACTTC. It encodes CSSPTGTGVEQYF.

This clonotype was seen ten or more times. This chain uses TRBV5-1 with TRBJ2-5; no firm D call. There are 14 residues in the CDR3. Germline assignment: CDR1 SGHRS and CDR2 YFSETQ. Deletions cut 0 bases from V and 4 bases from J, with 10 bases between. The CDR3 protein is CASSLGHPLETQYF. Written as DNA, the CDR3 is TGCGCCAGCAGCTTGGGACATCCTTTAGAGACCCAGTACTTC.

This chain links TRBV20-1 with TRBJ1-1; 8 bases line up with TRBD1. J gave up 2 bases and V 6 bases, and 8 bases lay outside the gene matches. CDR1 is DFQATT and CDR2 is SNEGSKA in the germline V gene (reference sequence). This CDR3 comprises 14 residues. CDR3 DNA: TGCAGTGCCCGGACAGGGACTTTAAACACTGAAGCTTTCTTT. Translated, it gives CSARTGTLNTEAFF.

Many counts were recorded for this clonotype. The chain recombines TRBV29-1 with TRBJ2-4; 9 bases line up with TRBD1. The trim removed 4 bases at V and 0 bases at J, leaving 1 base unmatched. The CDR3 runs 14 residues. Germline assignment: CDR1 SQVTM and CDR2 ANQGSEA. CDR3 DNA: TGCAGCGTTGGACAGGGGGGAGCCAAAAACATTCAGTACTTC. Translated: CSVGQGGAKNIQYF.

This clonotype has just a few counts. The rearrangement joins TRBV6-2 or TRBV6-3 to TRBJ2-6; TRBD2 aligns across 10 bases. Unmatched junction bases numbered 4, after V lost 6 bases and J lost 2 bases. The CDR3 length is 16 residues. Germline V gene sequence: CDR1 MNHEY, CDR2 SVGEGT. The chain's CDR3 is CASSRLAGPGANVLTF. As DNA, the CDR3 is TGTGCCAGCAGCCGACTAGCGGGTCCTGGGGCCAACGTCCTGACTTTC.

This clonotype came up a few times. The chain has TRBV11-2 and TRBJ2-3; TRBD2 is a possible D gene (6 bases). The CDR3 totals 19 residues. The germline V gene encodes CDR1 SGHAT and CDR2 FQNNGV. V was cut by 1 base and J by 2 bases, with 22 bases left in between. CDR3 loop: CASSLGPLGSKGLTDTQYF. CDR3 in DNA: TGTGCCAGCAGCTTAGGCCCGCTTGGAAGTAAGGGACTCACAGATACGCAGTATTTT.

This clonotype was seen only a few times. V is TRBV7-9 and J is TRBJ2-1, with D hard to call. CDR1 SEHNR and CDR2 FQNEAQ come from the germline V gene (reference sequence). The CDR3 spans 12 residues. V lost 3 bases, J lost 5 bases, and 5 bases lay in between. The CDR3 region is CASSFGNNEQFF. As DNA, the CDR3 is TGTGCCAGCAGCTTTGGGAACAATGAGCAGTTCTTC.

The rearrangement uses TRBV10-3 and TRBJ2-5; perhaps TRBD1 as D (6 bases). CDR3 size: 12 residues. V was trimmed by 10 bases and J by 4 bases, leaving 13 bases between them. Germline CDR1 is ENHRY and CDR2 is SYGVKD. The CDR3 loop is CASQGMGETQYF. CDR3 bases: TGTGCCAGTCAGGGGATGGGAGAGACCCAGTACTTC.

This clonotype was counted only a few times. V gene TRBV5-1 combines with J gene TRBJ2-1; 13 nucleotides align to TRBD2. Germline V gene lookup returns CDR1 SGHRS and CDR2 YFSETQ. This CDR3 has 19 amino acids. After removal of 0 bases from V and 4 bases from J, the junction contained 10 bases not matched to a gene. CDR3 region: CASSLGLAGGEVVYNEQFF. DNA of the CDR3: TGCGCCAGCAGCTTGGGACTAGCGGGAGGAGAAGTGGTGTACAATGAGCAGTTCTTC.

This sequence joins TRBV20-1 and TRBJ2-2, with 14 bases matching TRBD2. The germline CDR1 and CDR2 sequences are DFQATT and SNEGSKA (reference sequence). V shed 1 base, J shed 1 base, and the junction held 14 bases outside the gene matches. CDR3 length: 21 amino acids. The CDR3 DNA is TGCAGTGCTAGAGTCCCACCGTGGACTAGCGGGGGGACAGGGAACACCGGGGAGCTGTTTTTT. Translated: CSARVPPWTSGGTGNTGELFF.

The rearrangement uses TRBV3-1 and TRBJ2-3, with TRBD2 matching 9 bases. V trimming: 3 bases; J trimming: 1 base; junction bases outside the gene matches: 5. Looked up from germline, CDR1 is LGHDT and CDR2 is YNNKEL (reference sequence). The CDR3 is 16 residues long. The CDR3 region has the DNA TGTGCCAGCAGCCATACCGCTAGCGGGGGCACAGATACGCAGTATTTT. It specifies CASSHTASGGTDTQYF.

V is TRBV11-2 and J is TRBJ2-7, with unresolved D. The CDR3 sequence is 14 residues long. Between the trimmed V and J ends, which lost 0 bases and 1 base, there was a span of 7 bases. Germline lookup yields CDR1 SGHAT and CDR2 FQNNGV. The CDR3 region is CASSLEVFSYEQYF. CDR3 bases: TGTGCCAGCAGCTTAGAGGTCTTTTCCTACGAGCAGTACTTC.